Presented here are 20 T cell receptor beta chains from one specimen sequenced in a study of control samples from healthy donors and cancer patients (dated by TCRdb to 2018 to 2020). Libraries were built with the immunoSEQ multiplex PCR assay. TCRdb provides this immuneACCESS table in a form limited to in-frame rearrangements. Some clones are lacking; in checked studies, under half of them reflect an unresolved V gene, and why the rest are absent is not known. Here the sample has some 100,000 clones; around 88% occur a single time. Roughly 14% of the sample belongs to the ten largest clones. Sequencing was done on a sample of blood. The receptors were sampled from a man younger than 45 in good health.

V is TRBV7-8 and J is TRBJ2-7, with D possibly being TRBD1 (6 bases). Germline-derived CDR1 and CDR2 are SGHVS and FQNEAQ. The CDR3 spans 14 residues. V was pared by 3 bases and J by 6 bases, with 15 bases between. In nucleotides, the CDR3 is TGTGCCAGCAGCTTGAGGGGGAACCCCCTCGAGCAGTACTTC. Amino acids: CASSLRGNPLEQYF.

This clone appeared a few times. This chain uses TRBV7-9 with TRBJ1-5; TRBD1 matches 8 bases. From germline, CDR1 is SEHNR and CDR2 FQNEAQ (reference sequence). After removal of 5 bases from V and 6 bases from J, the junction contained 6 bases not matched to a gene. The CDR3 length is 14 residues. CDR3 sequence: CASSTGQGSQPQHF. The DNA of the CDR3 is TGTGCCAGCAGCACCGGACAGGGCAGTCAGCCCCAGCATTTT.

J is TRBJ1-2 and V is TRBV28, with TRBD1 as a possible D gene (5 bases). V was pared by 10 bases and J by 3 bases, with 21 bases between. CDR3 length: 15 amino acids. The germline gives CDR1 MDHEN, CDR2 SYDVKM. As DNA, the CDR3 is TGTGCCATCCCAGCCCAGTCAGGGTTGGACTATGGCTACACCTTC. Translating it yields CAIPAQSGLDYGYTF.

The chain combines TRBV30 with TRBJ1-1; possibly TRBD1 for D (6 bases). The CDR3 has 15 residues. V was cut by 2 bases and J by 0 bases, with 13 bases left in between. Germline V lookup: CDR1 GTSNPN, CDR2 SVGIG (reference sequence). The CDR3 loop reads CAWSLGQPLNTEAFF. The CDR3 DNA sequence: TGTGCCTGGAGTCTTGGACAGCCTTTGAACACTGAAGCTTTCTTT. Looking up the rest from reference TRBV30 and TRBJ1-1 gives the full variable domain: SQTIHQWPATLVQPVGSPLSLECTVEGTSNPNLYWYRQAAGRGLQLLFYSVGIGQISSEVPQNLSASRPQDRQFILSSKKLLLSDSGFYLCAWSLGQPLNTEAFFGQGTRLTVV.

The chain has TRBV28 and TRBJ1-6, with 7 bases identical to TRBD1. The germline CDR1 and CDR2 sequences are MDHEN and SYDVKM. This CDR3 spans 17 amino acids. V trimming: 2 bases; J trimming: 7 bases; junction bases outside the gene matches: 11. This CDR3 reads CASSLGVGGQLNSPLHF. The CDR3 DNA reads TGTGCCAGCAGTTTAGGAGTTGGGGGACAGTTAAATTCACCCCTCCACTTT.

The CDR3 sequence: CATSRPPPTSTFWNEQFF. Here the CDR3 DNA reads TGTGCCACCAGCAGACCACCCCCGACTAGCACCTTCTGGAATGAGCAGTTCTTC. The gene calls are TRBV15 and TRBJ2-1; 7 nucleotides line up with TRBD2. Trimming took 2 bases from V and 7 from J; bases not matched to a gene: 17. This CDR3 comprises 18 residues. Germline V gene data show CDR1 as LNHNV and CDR2 as YYDKDF (reference sequence).

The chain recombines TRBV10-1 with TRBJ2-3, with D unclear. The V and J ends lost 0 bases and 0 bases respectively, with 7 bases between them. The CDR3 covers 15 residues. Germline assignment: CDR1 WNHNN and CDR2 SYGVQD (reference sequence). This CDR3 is CASSESPTSTDTQYF. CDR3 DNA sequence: TGCGCCAGCAGTGAGTCGCCGACGAGCACAGATACGCAGTATTTT.

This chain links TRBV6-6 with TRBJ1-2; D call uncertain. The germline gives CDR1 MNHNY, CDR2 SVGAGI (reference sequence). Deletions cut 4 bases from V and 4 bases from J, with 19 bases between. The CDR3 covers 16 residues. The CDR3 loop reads CASSSPSGREGYGYTF. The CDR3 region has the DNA TGTGCCAGCAGTTCCCCTAGTGGCAGAGAGGGCTATGGCTACACCTTC.

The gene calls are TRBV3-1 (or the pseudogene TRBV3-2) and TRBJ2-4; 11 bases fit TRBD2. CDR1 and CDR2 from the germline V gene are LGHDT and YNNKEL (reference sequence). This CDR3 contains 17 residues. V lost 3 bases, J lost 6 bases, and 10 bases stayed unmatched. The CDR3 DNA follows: TGTGCCAGCAGCCATTTCACTAGCGGGAGCAGAGGAAACATTCAGTACTTC. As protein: CASSHFTSGSRGNIQYF.

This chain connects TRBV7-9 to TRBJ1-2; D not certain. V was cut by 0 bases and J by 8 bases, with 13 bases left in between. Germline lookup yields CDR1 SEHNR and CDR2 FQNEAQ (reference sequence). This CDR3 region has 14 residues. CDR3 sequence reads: CASSLATGPGGYTF. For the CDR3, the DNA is TGTGCCAGCAGCTTAGCCACGGGTCCGGGAGGCTACACCTTC.

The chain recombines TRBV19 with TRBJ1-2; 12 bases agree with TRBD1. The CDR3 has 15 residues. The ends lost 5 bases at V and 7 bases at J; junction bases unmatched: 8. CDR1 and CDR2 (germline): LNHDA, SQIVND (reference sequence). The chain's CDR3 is CASSPPGQGAPGYTF. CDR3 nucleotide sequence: TGTGCCAGTAGTCCCCCGGGACAGGGGGCGCCTGGCTACACCTTC.

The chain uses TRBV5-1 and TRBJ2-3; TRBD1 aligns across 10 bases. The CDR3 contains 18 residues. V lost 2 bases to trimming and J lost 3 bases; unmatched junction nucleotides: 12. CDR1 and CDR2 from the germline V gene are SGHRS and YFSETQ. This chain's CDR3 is CASSFRDRGQIGTDTQYF. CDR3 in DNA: TGCGCCAGCAGCTTCCGGGACAGGGGACAAATAGGTACAGATACGCAGTATTTT.

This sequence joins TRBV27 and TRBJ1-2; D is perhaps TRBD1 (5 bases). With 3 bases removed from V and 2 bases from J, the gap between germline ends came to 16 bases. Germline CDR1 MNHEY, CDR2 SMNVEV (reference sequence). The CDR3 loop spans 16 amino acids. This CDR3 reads CASSLWGTSSNYGYTF. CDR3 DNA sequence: TGTGCCAGCAGTTTGTGGGGGACTTCCTCCAACTATGGCTACACCTTC.

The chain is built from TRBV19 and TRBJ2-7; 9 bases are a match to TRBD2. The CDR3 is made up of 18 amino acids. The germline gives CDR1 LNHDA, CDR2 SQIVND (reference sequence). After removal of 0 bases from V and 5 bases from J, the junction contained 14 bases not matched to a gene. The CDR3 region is CASSIDPPGVAGVHEQYF. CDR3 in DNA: TGTGCCAGTAGTATAGATCCCCCCGGGGTAGCGGGAGTCCACGAGCAGTACTTC.

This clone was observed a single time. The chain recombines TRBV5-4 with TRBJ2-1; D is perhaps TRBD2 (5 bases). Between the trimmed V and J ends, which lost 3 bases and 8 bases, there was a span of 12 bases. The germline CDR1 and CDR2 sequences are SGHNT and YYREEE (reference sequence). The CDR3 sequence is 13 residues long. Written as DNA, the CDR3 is TGTGCCAGCAGCTCACAGTCGGAGGATGAGCAGTTCTTC. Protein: CASSSQSEDEQFF.

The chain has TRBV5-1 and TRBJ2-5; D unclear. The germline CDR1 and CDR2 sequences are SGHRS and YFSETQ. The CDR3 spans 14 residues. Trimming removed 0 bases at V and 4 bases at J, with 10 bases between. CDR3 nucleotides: TGCGCCAGCAGCTTGGACGCCCCCGGAGAGACCCAGTACTTC. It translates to CASSLDAPGETQYF.

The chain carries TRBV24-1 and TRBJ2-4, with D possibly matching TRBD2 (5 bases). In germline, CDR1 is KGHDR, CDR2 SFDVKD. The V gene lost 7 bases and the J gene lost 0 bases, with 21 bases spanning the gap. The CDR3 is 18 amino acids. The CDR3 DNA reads TGTGCCACCAGCTCCACGGGGAAGGGTGGAGAAGCCAAAAACATTCAGTACTTC. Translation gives CATSSTGKGGEAKNIQYF.

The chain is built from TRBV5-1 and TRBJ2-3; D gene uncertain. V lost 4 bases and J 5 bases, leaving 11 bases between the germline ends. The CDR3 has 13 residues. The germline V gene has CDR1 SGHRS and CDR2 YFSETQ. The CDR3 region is CASSPDLIDTQYF. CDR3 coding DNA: TGCGCCAGCAGCCCCGATTTGATAGATACGCAGTATTTT.

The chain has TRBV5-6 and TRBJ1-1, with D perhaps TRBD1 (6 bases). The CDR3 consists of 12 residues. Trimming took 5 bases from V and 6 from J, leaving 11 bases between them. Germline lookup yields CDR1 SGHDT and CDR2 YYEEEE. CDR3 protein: CASSHRDAEAFF. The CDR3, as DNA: TGTGCCAGCAGTCACAGGGATGCTGAAGCTTTCTTT.

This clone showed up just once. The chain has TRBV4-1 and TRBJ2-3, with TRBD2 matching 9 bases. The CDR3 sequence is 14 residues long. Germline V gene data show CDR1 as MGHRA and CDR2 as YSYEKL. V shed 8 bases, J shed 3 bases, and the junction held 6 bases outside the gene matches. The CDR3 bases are TGCGCCAGCGTCGCTAGCGGGAAAACAGATACGCAGTATTTT. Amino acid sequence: CASVASGKTDTQYF.